The rows below give T cell receptor beta chains drawn from one sample of a study of cytomegalovirus exposure and HLA in healthy donors. Libraries were prepared by immunoSEQ multiplex PCR; TCRdb keeps only in-frame clonotypes and omits some of them. The sample yields hundreds of thousands of clones, 86% seen once. Sequenced sample: PBMCs. The source of these receptors is a woman aged 18 to 35 in good health and CMV-seronegative. CDR3s include the opening cysteine and the closing phenylalanine or tryptophan.

V gene	CDR3 protein
TRBV18	CASSPGGPLLDTQYF
TRBV4-1	CASSHLPGQTPREQYF
TRBV5-1	CASSPGTTFLTIYEQYF
TRBV28	CASSLSLRQYSNQPQHF
TRBV30	CAWSVEGQGVDGYTF
TRBV6-1	CASSELALPPFQYF
TRBV6-1	CASSRTGDGYTF
TRBV6-5	CASSSPGTAYEQYF
TRBV5-1	CASSLGGQNSDTQYF
TRBV7-2	CASSLVFLLETQYF
TRBV19	CASSRGGLGYGYTF
TRBV28	CASSHSPTYEQYF
TRBV4-1	CASSQASSTGSYNEQFF
TRBV18	CASSPSQWRYNEQFF
TRBV29-1	CSVRDTSDYGYTF
TRBV4-1	CASSQVGRPNTEAFF
TRBV9	CASSGDWTDSYEQYF
TRBV9	CASSVEARTGEGETQYF
TRBV2	CASMGTDQETQYF
TRBV2	CASSGHRVYNEQFF
TRBV2	CARSGGRTGELFF
TRBV6-5	CASSYASGGSYEQYF
TRBV5-4	CASSLAGTGGGYGYTF
TRBV6-5	CASSSPSGGNTIYF
TRBV7-8	CASSPQGSHQPQHF
TRBV27	CASSPRQTGRYGYTF